The rows below give T cell receptor beta chains drawn from one sample of a study of T cells after posttransplantation cyclophosphamide. The repertoire was sequenced with immunoSEQ multiplex PCR; TCRdb's copy has only in-frame clones and lacks some. The repertoire consists of 34,000 or so clones, none detected only once. Sequenced material: PBMCs. These receptors were taken from a woman aged 45 to 65 in good health and a related stem cell transplant donor. The CDR3 runs from the conserved cysteine through the conserved F or W. The D gene is left open where the match is weak. Expanded clones get a size class; other rows say once, few or many, or leave the size out.

CASSVGAINGDTQYF	TGTGCCAGCAGCGTAGGGGCTATCAACGGCGATACGCAGTATTTT	NA	TRBV9	TRBJ2-3	many
CASSQEGGRETQYF	TGTGCCAGCAGCCAAGAAGGGGGTAGGGAGACCCAGTACTTC	NA	TRBV4-2	TRBJ2-5	many
CATSDLGSGTGKTQYF	TGTGCCACCAGTGATTTGGGGTCCGGGACAGGGAAGACCCAGTACTTC	TRBD1	TRBV24-1	TRBJ2-5	many
CASSFGTPITGELFF	TGCGCCAGCAGCTTCGGGACTCCGATTACCGGGGAGCTGTTTTTT	NA	TRBV5-1	TRBJ2-2	few
CSVGAGAATGELFF	TGCAGCGTTGGAGCGGGGGCCGCCACCGGGGAGCTGTTTTTT	TRBD2	TRBV29-1	TRBJ2-2	few
CASSFWGLNTGELFF	TGTGCCAGCAGTTTTTGGGGCCTAAACACCGGGGAGCTGTTTTTT	NA	TRBV6-5	TRBJ2-2	NA
CASSTTRVGEQYF	TGTGCCAGCTCAACCACTAGAGTCGGCGAGCAGTACTTC	NA	TRBV18	TRBJ2-7	many
CASSYARLAGGGDEQFF	TGTGCCAGCAGTTACGCGAGACTAGCGGGAGGAGGTGATGAGCAGTTCTTC	TRBD2	TRBV28	TRBJ2-1	many
CASSRRREGVGNEQFF	TGTGCCAGCAGCCGCCGGCGGGAGGGGGTCGGCAATGAGCAGTTCTTC	TRBD2	TRBV6-2/TRBV6-3	TRBJ2-1	many
CASSQNRGTYYEQYF	TGTGCCAGCAGCCAGAACAGGGGTACCTACTACGAGCAGTACTTC	TRBD1	TRBV4-2	TRBJ2-7	many
CASSGGQLDSSYNEQFF	TGCGCCAGCAGCGGCGGACAGCTTGACAGCTCCTACAATGAGCAGTTCTTC	NA	TRBV5-1	TRBJ2-1	many
CASSFTDNYGYTF	TGTGCCAGCAGTTTTACAGATAACTATGGCTACACCTTC	NA	TRBV12-3/TRBV12-4	TRBJ1-2	many
CASSLAGQGPYEQYF	TGTGCCAGCAGCTTGGCCGGACAGGGTCCATACGAGCAGTACTTC	TRBD1	TRBV7-3	TRBJ2-7	many
CASSYSTIGDGYTF	TGTGCCAGCAGTTACTCCACCATCGGGGATGGCTACACCTTC	NA	TRBV6-6	TRBJ1-2	many
CASLDRAGANVLTF	TGTGCCAGCTTGGACAGGGCTGGGGCCAACGTCCTGACTTTC	TRBD1	TRBV5-4	TRBJ2-6	many
CASSLGPSGPGEQYF	TGCGCCAGCAGCTTGGGGCCTAGCGGCCCCGGCGAGCAGTACTTC	TRBD2	TRBV5-1	TRBJ2-7	many
CASSLDRGHNEQFF	TGTGCCAGCTCACTGGACAGGGGGCACAATGAGCAGTTCTTC	TRBD1	TRBV18	TRBJ2-1	many
CASSTGYGARRTEAFF	TGTGCCAGTAGTACAGGGTACGGAGCGAGAAGGACTGAAGCTTTCTTT	NA	TRBV19	TRBJ1-1	many
CASSPGNGYTF	TGTGCCAGTAGCCCAGGGAATGGCTACACCTTC	NA	TRBV19	TRBJ1-2	many
CASSLTLASSEAFF	TGCGCCAGCAGCTTGACCCTAGCGAGTTCTGAAGCTTTCTTT	NA	TRBV5-1	TRBJ1-1	many
CASSYSGLADYNEQFF	TGTGCCAGCAGTTACTCTGGGCTAGCGGACTACAATGAGCAGTTCTTC	TRBD2	TRBV6-2/TRBV6-3	TRBJ2-1	many
CASRAVDNEQFF	TGTGCCAGCAGGGCAGTCGACAATGAGCAGTTCTTC	NA	TRBV6-6	TRBJ2-1	many
CASRGLGLYNEQFF	TGTGCCAGCAGGGGGCTAGGGTTGTACAATGAGCAGTTCTTC	NA	TRBV6-5	TRBJ2-1	many
CAAGRGAPYEQYF	TGTGCAGCGGGCAGGGGGGCCCCCTACGAGCAGTACTTC	NA	TRBV19	TRBJ2-7	many
CASNQRGRGTGISVRASDTQYF	TGTGCCAGCAATCAGAGAGGTCGAGGGACAGGTATCTCCGTTAGGGCCTCAGATACGCAGTATTTT	TRBD1	TRBV2	TRBJ2-3	NA
CASGQGAGELFF	TGTGCCAGCGGTCAGGGGGCCGGGGAGCTGTTTTTT	TRBD1	TRBV28	TRBJ2-2	many
CASSQAGRSSYEQYF	TGTGCCAGCAGTCAAGCGGGTAGGAGCTCCTACGAGCAGTACTTC	NA	TRBV5-8	TRBJ2-7	many
CASSRGLAGVVVTDTQYF	TGTGCCAGCAGCCGCGGACTAGCGGGAGTAGTTGTAACAGATACGCAGTATTTT	TRBD2	TRBV7-8	TRBJ2-3	few
CASSPQGPPETQYF	TGTGCCAGCAGCCCCCAAGGTCCCCCAGAGACCCAGTACTTC	NA	TRBV11-2	TRBJ2-5	many
CATRRAPLSNQPQHF	TGTGCCACCAGGAGGGCCCCCCTGAGCAATCAGCCCCAGCATTTT	NA	TRBV24-1	TRBJ1-5	NA
CATSSPGRREYEQYF	TGTGCCACCAGCTCGCCGGGGAGGCGGGAGTACGAGCAGTACTTC	TRBD2	TRBV15	TRBJ2-7	few
CASSLSARRGQPQHF	TGTGCCAGCAGTTTAAGCGCGCGAAGGGGCCAGCCCCAGCATTTT	NA	TRBV27	TRBJ1-5	many
CASSVVGAGETQYF	TGTGCCAGCAGCGTAGTAGGGGCCGGAGAGACCCAGTACTTC	NA	TRBV9	TRBJ2-5	few
CASILDNSYEQYF	TGTGCCAGCATACTGGACAACTCCTACGAGCAGTACTTC	NA	TRBV2	TRBJ2-7	many
CASSHLREGTQYF	TGCGCCAGCAGCCATCTCAGGGAGGGGACCCAGTACTTC	TRBD2	TRBV4-3	TRBJ2-5	many
CASSLGGTYEKLFF	TGTGCCAGCAGCTTAGGCGGGACATATGAAAAACTGTTTTTT	NA	TRBV7-6	TRBJ1-4	many
CASRLAGGLSFYEQYF	TGTGCCAGCAGGTTAGCGGGAGGTCTCTCCTTCTACGAGCAGTACTTC	TRBD2	TRBV6-2/TRBV6-3	TRBJ2-7	many
CASSVDLYRSYEQYF	TGTGCCAGCAGCGTAGACCTTTACCGGTCCTACGAGCAGTACTTC	NA	TRBV9	TRBJ2-7	few